Included here is one T cell receptor (beta chain) sequence, with context. Original processing notes: Reference gene primer amplification yielded estimated nucleated cell counts. Sequencing was performed with immunoSEQ multiplex PCR; in TCRdb, only in-frame clones are kept and a portion is missing. The DNA was the basis for D and trimming; V, J and clone size are from that table. The sample includes about 420,000 clones, 85% to 90% of them seen just once. V shed 4 bases and J 8 bases; nucleotides not matched to a gene: 5. This CDR3 has 15 amino acids. CDR1 SEHNR and CDR2 FQNEAQ come from the germline V gene (reference sequence). This specimen comes from a study of blood T cell repertoires in COVID-19. Seattle participants joined during active infection and were tracked over time.

The chain employs TRBV7-9 and TRBJ2-2; 12 bases are a match to TRBD1. The sample consisted of peripheral blood. The receptor was isolated from a man in his late teens or twenties with COVID-19, enrolled during active disease. CDR3 sequence: CASSSGTGGRGELFF. CDR3 DNA: TGTGCCAGCAGCTCCGGGACAGGGGGCAGGGGGGAGCTGTTTTTT.